This TCR beta chain was found in a study of Tregs in tolerant kidney transplant recipients. Overall study: Sorting of CD4+CD25+CD127- cells followed approximately 3-day belatacept mixed lymphocyte reactions, sometimes with roughly 5-day graft donor restimulation. Recipient cells were told from donor cells by antibody staining.

General study findings and limits: Biological reproducibility was not directly addressed in this study. Expanding Tregs on activated donor B cells appeared to best identify donor-specific TCRbeta clones.

Germline CDR1 and CDR2: SGHRS and YFSETQ. V was cut by 0 bases and J by 2 bases, with 19 bases left in between. The CDR3 has 18 residues. Using immunoSEQ multiplex PCR, the repertoire was profiled, and TCRdb retains in-frame clones only, with some absent. The table lists approximately 41,000 clones, around 95% of them singletons. On this clone: Its antigen remains unknown.

The gene calls are TRBV5-1 and TRBJ2-3; D is possibly TRBD2 (6 bases). The TCR was taken from a human donor in good health. Sample: Tregs from blood cultured with allogeneic cells. The CDR3 coding sequence is TGCGCCAGCAGCTTGGTCTGGACGGGAGCCGGCCCCACAGATACGCAGTATTTT. Its translation is CASSLVWTGAGPTDTQYF.